The sequence of this TCR beta chain was determined in a study of human T cells and chemical hapten exposure. TCRdb used MiXCR to reprocess the RACE reads, holding one entry per CDR3 protein. The data hold tens of thousands of distinct CDR3 sequences, with roughly 10% observed a single time. With 3 bases removed from V and 0 bases from J, the gap between germline ends came to 14 bases. CDR1 is MDHEN and CDR2 is SYDVKM in the germline V gene. This CDR3 region has 16 residues. Time point of the sample: patch test 1, 2 weeks after DPC sensitization. Noted treatment: therapeutic diphenylcyclopropenone sensitization with weekly scalp DPC.

The rearrangement uses TRBV28 and TRBJ2-5; D call uncertain. This specimen consisted of whole blood, obtained in connection with sensitization to the hapten diphenylcyclopropenone (DPC). This TCR came from a man in his forties or fifties with alopecia areata. Some clones in this sample may be carry-over from other donors' samples. CDR3: CASSFQYRKYQETQYF. DNA of the CDR3: TGTGCCAGCAGTTTTCAATATCGGAAGTACCAAGAGACCCAGTACTTC. Full variable domain (remainder filled in from reference TRBV28 and TRBJ2-5): DVKVTQSSRYLVKRTGEKVFLECVQDMDHENMFWYRQDPGLGLRLIYFSYDVKMKEKGDIPEGYSVSREKKERFSLILESASTNQTSMYLCASSFQYRKYQETQYFGPGTRLLVL.